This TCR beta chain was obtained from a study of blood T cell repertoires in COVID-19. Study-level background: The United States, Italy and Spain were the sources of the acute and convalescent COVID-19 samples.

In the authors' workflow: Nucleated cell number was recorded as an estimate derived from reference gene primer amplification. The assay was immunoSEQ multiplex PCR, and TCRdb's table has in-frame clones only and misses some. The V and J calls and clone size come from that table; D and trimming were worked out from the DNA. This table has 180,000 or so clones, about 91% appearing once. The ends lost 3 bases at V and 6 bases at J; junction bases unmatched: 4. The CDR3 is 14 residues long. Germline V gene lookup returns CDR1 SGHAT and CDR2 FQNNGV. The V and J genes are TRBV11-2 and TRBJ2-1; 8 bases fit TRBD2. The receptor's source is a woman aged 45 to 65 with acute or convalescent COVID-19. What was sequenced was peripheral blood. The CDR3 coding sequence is TGTGCCAGCAGCTTCGGGACTAGTCCCAATGAGCAGTTCTTC. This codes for CASSFGTSPNEQFF. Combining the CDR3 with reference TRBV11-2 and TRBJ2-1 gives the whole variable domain EAGVAQSPRYKIIEKRQSVAFWCNPISGHATLYWYQQILGQGPKLLIQFQNNGVVDDSQLPKDRFSAERLKGVDSTLKIQPAKLEDSAVYLCASSFGTSPNEQFFGPGTRLTVL.